The 27 T cell receptor beta chains listed next were all sequenced from one sample in a study of a mutant IDH1 vaccine in newly diagnosed glioma. The repertoire was sequenced with immunoSEQ multiplex PCR; TCRdb's copy has only in-frame clones and lacks some. This sample has about 60,000 clones; about 87% occur once, and the top ten carry more than 1.1%. The time point: week 23, last vaccination. A 20-mer mutant IDH1 peptide at 300 ug was injected subcutaneously with topical imiquimod. No antigen is known for these receptors. The sample in question was PBMCs, obtained from a glioma patient whose treatment included an IDH1 peptide vaccine. The receptors were gathered from a man aged 35-49 years with glioma.

The gene calls are TRBV6-6 and TRBJ2-7; 8 nucleotides agree with TRBD2. Germline assignment: CDR1 MNHNY and CDR2 SVGAGI (reference sequence). The CDR3 spans 15 residues. Trimming cost V 4 bases and J 2 bases; bases outside gene matches: 7. The CDR3 DNA sequence: TGTGCCAGCAGTTCCTCCGGGACTAGTCCCTACGAGCAGTACTTC. Residues: CASSSSGTSPYEQYF.

This clone has a single count. The J gene is TRBJ2-7, the V gene TRBV6-1; 10 bases are a match to TRBD2. This CDR3 comprises 15 residues. V lost 1 base to trimming and J lost 0 bases; unmatched junction nucleotides: 0. Germline loops: CDR1 MNHNS, CDR2 SASEGT. The CDR3 is CASSEGTSGSYEQYF. The CDR3 DNA sequence: TGTGCCAGCAGTGAAGGGACTAGCGGCTCCTACGAGCAGTACTTC.

The rearrangement uses TRBV5-6 and TRBJ2-3, with 11 bases lining up with TRBD2. The CDR3 is made up of 16 amino acids. The V segment lost 4 bases and the J segment 2 bases; nucleotides outside the gene matches: 6. Looked up from germline, CDR1 is SGHDT and CDR2 is YYEEEE. The CDR3 spells CASSPLAGGLTDTQYF. The CDR3 DNA reads TGTGCCAGCAGCCCCCTAGCGGGAGGCCTCACAGATACGCAGTATTTT. Looking up the rest from reference TRBV5-6 and TRBJ2-3 gives the full variable domain: DAGVTQSPTHLIKTRGQQVTLRCSPKSGHDTVSWYQQALGQGPQFIFQYYEEEERQRGNFPDRFSGHQFPNYSSELNVNALLLGDSALYLCASSPLAGGLTDTQYFGPGTRLTVL.

V is TRBV2 and J is TRBJ1-5; a weak D match, TRBD1 (5 bases). Trimming cost V 7 bases and J 4 bases, with 14 bases left between them. CDR3 size: 14 residues. From germline, CDR1 is SNHLY and CDR2 FYNNEI. The chain's CDR3 is CASNIGGSNQPQHF. The CDR3 DNA follows: TGTGCCAGCAATATTGGGGGATCTAATCAGCCCCAGCATTTT.

The chain combines TRBV4-2 with TRBJ2-1; TRBD2 matches at 16 bases. The CDR3 loop spans 18 amino acids. Looked up from germline, CDR1 is LGHNA and CDR2 is YNFKEQ. J was trimmed by 6 bases and V by 3 bases; bases with no gene match: 8. This chain's CDR3 is CASSHLGTSGRGGNEQFF. For the CDR3, the DNA is TGTGCCAGCAGCCACCTCGGGACTAGCGGGAGGGGGGGCAATGAGCAGTTCTTC.

This chain uses TRBV5-4 with TRBJ2-7; the D gene is possibly TRBD1 (6 bases). The germline V and J ends were trimmed by 1 base and 11 bases, with 16 bases remaining between them. CDR3 length: 13 residues. Germline V gene sequence: CDR1 SGHNT, CDR2 YYREEE (reference sequence). DNA of the CDR3: TGTGCCAGCAGCTTGCGGGACACACCCATGGAGTACTTC. Residues: CASSLRDTPMEYF.

The rearrangement uses TRBV19 and TRBJ2-7, with TRBD2 matching 9 bases. V shed 3 bases and J 3 bases; nucleotides not matched to a gene: 9. Germline V lookup: CDR1 LNHDA, CDR2 SQIVND (reference sequence). This CDR3 region has 16 residues. This CDR3 is CASSMAGGPTRYEQYF. CDR3 in DNA: TGTGCCAGTAGTATGGCGGGAGGGCCCACCCGCTACGAGCAGTACTTC.

CDR3 DNA: TGTGCCAGCAGTTTATTACTGGGGCTTACTGAAGCTTTCTTT. Translation gives CASSLLLGLTEAFF. The rearrangement uses TRBV27 and TRBJ1-1, with D possibly TRBD1 on 5 matching bases. This CDR3 has 14 amino acids. Trimming cost V 1 base and J 5 bases, with 11 bases left between them. Germline V CDR1 and CDR2: MNHEY, SMNVEV (reference sequence).

The chain uses TRBV7-2 and TRBJ2-1, with 9 bases lining up with TRBD1. From germline, CDR1 is SGHTA and CDR2 FQGNSA. The CDR3 extends over 14 amino acids. V trimming: 1 base; J trimming: 11 bases; junction bases outside the gene matches: 6. CDR3 bases: TGTGCCAGCAGCTTAGGGACAGGGGAGGTAAAGCAGTTCTTC. This encodes CASSLGTGEVKQFF.

This clone is a singleton in its sample. This chain links TRBV19 with TRBJ1-1; D is perhaps TRBD1 (6 bases). This CDR3 is 15 amino acids long. Looked up from germline, CDR1 is LNHDA and CDR2 is SQIVND (reference sequence). The V end lost 5 bases, the J end lost 4 bases, and 17 bases lay between the germline ends. The CDR3 DNA is TGTGCCAGTAGTTCTCCGGCAGGGGTGAGCACTGAAGCTTTCTTT. The encoded protein is CASSSPAGVSTEAFF.

This clone came up a few times. The V and J genes are TRBV18 and TRBJ1-5; D is uncertain. The length of the CDR3 is 13 residues. The germline gives CDR1 KGHSH, CDR2 LQKENI. V dropped 6 bases and J dropped 1 base, with 7 bases sitting between them. The CDR3 region is CASSLASNQPQHF. The CDR3 DNA reads TGTGCCAGCTCCCTGGCCAGCAATCAGCCCCAGCATTTT.

The chain combines TRBV7-7 with TRBJ2-5; 10 bases map to TRBD1. J gave up 5 bases and V 4 bases, and 4 bases lay outside the gene matches. CDR1 is SSHAT, CDR2 FNYEAQ, per germline (reference sequence). This CDR3 is built from 14 residues. CDR3 DNA sequence: TGTGCCAGCAGCTCGACAGGGGGCAAGGAGACCCAGTACTTC. This translates into CASSSTGGKETQYF.

The chain recombines TRBV7-9 with TRBJ1-5; 10 nucleotides line up with TRBD1. Germline values: CDR1 SEHNR, CDR2 FQNEAQ (reference sequence). V lost 5 bases and J lost 11; bases outside the gene matches: 9. The CDR3 is made up of 14 amino acids. CDR3 residues: CASSVDRGLSSQHF. CDR3 coding DNA: TGTGCCAGCAGCGTCGACAGGGGGCTCTCCTCCCAGCATTTT. Based on the CDR3 plus reference TRBV7-9 and TRBJ1-5, the full variable domain is DTGVSQNPRHKITKRGQNVTFRCDPISEHNRLYWYRQTLGQGPEFLTYFQNEAQLEKSRLLSDRFSAERPKGSFSTLEIQRTEQGDSAMYLCASSVDRGLSSQHFGDGTRLSIL.

This chain uses TRBV29-1 with TRBJ2-7, with D perhaps TRBD1 (6 bases). CDR1 SQVTM and CDR2 ANQGSEA come from the germline V gene. Trimming removed 6 bases at V and 4 bases at J, with 19 bases between. The CDR3 length is 14 residues. CDR3 region: CSVSPRGRGYEQYF. The CDR3 DNA sequence: TGCAGCGTATCCCCTCGAGGCAGGGGATACGAGCAGTACTTC.

The V gene is TRBV4-1, the J gene TRBJ2-7; 9 nucleotides agree with TRBD2. Germline CDR1 MGHRA, CDR2 YSYEKL. J lost 3 bases, V lost 0 bases, and 9 bases had no gene match. This CDR3 contains 17 residues. CDR3 DNA sequence: TGCGCCAGCAGCCAAGATCCGCGACTAGCGGATTACTACGAGCAGTACTTC. Translation gives CASSQDPRLADYYEQYF.

This chain links TRBV18 with TRBJ2-3; no clear D gene. Trimming took 2 bases from V and 0 from J, leaving 6 bases between them. This CDR3 has 14 residues. Germline assignment: CDR1 KGHSH and CDR2 LQKENI. CDR3 coding DNA: TGTGCCAGCTCACCAACTCTGAGCACAGATACGCAGTATTTT. Amino acids: CASSPTLSTDTQYF.

This clone was picked up one time. The rearrangement joins TRBV19 to TRBJ1-1; 8 positions match TRBD1. There are 14 residues in the CDR3. Unmatched junction bases numbered 7, after V lost 7 bases and J lost 3 bases. Germline values: CDR1 LNHDA, CDR2 SQIVND (reference sequence). The CDR3 DNA reads as TGTGCCAGTACCTCGGACAGGGAGGACACTGAAGCTTTCTTT. It is translated as CASTSDREDTEAFF.

The chain has TRBV7-9 and TRBJ2-3; possibly TRBD1 or TRBD2 for D (6 bases each). Germline loops: CDR1 SEHNR, CDR2 FQNEAQ (reference sequence). This CDR3 contains 15 residues. Trimming left V 3 bases short and J 6 bases short, with 16 bases between. CDR3 amino acids: CASSLRDISMDTQYF. In DNA form, the CDR3 reads TGTGCCAGCAGCTTGCGGGACATTTCTATGGATACGCAGTATTTT.

This chain uses TRBV2 with TRBJ2-7; 9 bases align to TRBD2. CDR1 and CDR2 (germline): SNHLY, FYNNEI. V trimming: 3 bases; J trimming: 7 bases; junction bases outside the gene matches: 10. The CDR3 has 15 amino acids. The CDR3 bases are TGTGCCAGCAGTGATGGCGGGAGGGCCGTTGGAGAGCAGTACTTC. It yields the protein CASSDGGRAVGEQYF.

This chain joins TRBV6-6 and TRBJ2-2; weak D call: TRBD1 (5 bases). The V end was cut by 8 bases, the J end by 3 bases, with 19 bases between. The CDR3 consists of 16 residues. The germline V gene has CDR1 MNHNY and CDR2 SVGAGI (reference sequence). The CDR3 sequence is CASASHQGMDTGELFF. CDR3 sequence (DNA): TGTGCCAGCGCCTCCCACCAGGGAATGGACACCGGGGAGCTGTTTTTT.

This chain connects TRBV6-5 to TRBJ2-7; perhaps TRBD1 as D (5 bases). The CDR3 spans 15 residues. Deletions cut 6 bases from V and 5 bases from J, with 20 bases between. The germline CDR1 and CDR2 sequences are MNHEY and SVGAGI. The CDR3 sequence is CASSRQISSLDEQYF. CDR3 in DNA: TGTGCCAGCAGCCGACAGATTTCGTCTTTGGACGAGCAGTACTTC.

This clone showed up just once. The chain combines TRBV5-4 with TRBJ2-6; the D is unclear. The CDR3 is made up of 14 amino acids. Deletions cut 4 bases from V and 4 bases from J, with 9 bases between. In germline, CDR1 is SGHNT, CDR2 YYREEE (reference sequence). CDR3 region: CASSAPWGANVLTF. The CDR3 DNA follows: TGTGCCAGCAGCGCCCCCTGGGGGGCCAACGTCCTGACTTTC.

This chain connects TRBV13 to TRBJ2-1; the match to TRBD2 covers 13 bases. The germline gives CDR1 PRHDT, CDR2 FYEKMQ (reference sequence). There are 15 residues in the CDR3. V lost 6 bases to trimming and J lost 6 bases; unmatched junction nucleotides: 5. The CDR3 is CASSPGLAGINEQFF. DNA for the CDR3: TGTGCCAGCAGTCCGGGACTAGCGGGAATCAATGAGCAGTTCTTC.

This clone is a singleton in its sample. The gene calls are TRBV28 and TRBJ2-7; D is possibly TRBD1 (6 bases). V was trimmed by 5 bases and J by 1 base, leaving 15 bases between them. Germline V gene lookup returns CDR1 MDHEN and CDR2 SYDVKM. This CDR3 contains 15 residues. The CDR3 spells CASSPSGHTSYEQYF. CDR3 nucleotide sequence: TGTGCCAGCAGTCCCTCGGGACACACATCCTACGAGCAGTACTTC.

CDR3 in amino acids: CASSLVQGDTEAFF. Written as DNA, the CDR3 is TGCGCCAGCAGCTTGGTCCAGGGCGACACTGAAGCTTTCTTT. V gene TRBV5-1 combines with J gene TRBJ1-1, with TRBD1 as a possible D gene (5 bases). The CDR3 is 14 amino acids. The germline V gene encodes CDR1 SGHRS and CDR2 YFSETQ. Trimming took off 0 bases at V and 3 bases at J, with 9 bases between the two ends.

This sequence joins TRBV18 and TRBJ1-1; D is unclear. Germline CDR1 is KGHSH and CDR2 is LQKENI. V dropped 3 bases and J dropped 1 base, with 3 bases sitting between them. CDR3 length: 12 amino acids. The CDR3 DNA reads as TGTGCCAGCTCACCGGGGAACACTGAAGCTTTCTTT. Protein sequence: CASSPGNTEAFF.

The CDR3 DNA is TGCGCCAGCAGCCAAGATCAGGGACAAGCCGAGCAGTACTTC. Amino acids: CASSQDQGQAEQYF. The rearrangement joins TRBV4-3 to TRBJ2-7; D is possibly TRBD1 (6 bases). Germline CDR1 LGHNA, CDR2 YSLEER. The CDR3 contains 14 residues. V shed 0 bases and J shed 6 bases, with 12 bases lying between them.